Here is one TCR beta chain with its context. Its target is unknown. This specimen comes from a study of cytomegalovirus exposure and HLA in healthy donors. Study observations and caveats: A later analysis linked a missense DCLRE1C variant to TCR beta V- and J-gene trimming. Within an earlier analysis, most TCR beta V segments proved productive either about 87% or about 30% of the time.

PCR used 60 Vbeta primers and 13 Jbeta primers. The method was immunoSEQ multiplex PCR; TCRdb's version includes in-frame clones alone and lacks a portion of them. The sample spans roughly 120,000 clones; the ten largest clones claim roughly 1%. CDR1 and CDR2 from the germline V gene are MNHEY and SVGAGI. The CDR3 runs 13 residues. V lost 6 bases to trimming and J lost 3 bases; unmatched junction nucleotides: 3. The origin of this receptor is a man aged 18 to 29 in good health and CMV-seronegative. V and J are TRBV6-5 and TRBJ1-1; 8 bases map to TRBD1. Sequencing used PBMCs. The chain's CDR3 is CASSLTGDTEAFF. Written as DNA, the CDR3 is TGTGCCAGCAGCCTGACAGGGGACACTGAAGCTTTCTTT.